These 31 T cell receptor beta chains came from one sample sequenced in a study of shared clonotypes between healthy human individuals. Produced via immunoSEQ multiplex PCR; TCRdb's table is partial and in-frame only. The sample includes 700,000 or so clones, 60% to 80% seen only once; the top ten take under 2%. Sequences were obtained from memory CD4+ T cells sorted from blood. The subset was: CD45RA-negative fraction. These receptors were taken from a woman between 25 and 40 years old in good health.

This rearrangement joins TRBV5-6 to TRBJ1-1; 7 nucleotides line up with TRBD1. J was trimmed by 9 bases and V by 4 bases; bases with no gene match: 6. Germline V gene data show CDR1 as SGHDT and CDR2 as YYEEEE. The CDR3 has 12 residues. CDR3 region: CASSARDSKAFF. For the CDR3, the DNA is TGTGCCAGCAGCGCCCGGGACAGCAAAGCTTTCTTT.

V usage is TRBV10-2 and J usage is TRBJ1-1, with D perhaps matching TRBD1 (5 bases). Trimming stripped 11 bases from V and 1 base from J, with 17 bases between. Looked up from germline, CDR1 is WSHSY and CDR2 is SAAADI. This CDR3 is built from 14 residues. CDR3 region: CAGRPGLSNTEAFF. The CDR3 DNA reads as TGCGCCGGCCGTCCGGGACTTTCGAACACTGAAGCTTTCTTT.

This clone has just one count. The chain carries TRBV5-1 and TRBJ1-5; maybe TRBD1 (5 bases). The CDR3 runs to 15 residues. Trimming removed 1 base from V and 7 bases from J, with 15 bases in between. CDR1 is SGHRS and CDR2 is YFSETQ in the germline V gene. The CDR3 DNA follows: TGCGCCAGCAGCTTGTCGGGGCAGGGAAGACAGCCCCAGCATTTT. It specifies CASSLSGQGRQPQHF.

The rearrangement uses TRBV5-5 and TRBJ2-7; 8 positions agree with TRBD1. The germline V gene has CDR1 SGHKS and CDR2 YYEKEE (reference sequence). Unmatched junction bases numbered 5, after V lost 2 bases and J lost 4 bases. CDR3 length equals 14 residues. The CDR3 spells CASSLGQGNYEQYF. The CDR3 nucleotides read TGTGCCAGCAGCTTAGGACAGGGTAATTACGAGCAGTACTTC.

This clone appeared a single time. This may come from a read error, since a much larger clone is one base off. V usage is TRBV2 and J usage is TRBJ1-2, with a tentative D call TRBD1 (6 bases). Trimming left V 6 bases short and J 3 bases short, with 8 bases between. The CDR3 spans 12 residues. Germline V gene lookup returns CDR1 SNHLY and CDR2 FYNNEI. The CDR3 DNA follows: TGTGCCAGCAGCCCAGGGGACTATGGCTACACCTTC. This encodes CASSPGDYGYTF.

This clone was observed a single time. CDR3 nucleotide sequence: TGTGCCGGACAGGCCCCGGGACTAGCGGTCCACAATGAGCAGTTCTTC. Translating gives CAGQAPGLAVHNEQFF. This chain uses TRBV21-1 with TRBJ2-1; TRBD2, the D gene given by the table, was not confirmed from the DNA. TRBV21-1 is an annotated pseudogene. The CDR3 runs to 16 residues.

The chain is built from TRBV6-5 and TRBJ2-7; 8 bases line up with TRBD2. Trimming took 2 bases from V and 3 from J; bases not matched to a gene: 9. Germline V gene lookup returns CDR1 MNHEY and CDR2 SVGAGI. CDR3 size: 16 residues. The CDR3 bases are TGTGCCAGCAGTTACAACCCAGGACTAGCTATCTACGAGCAGTACTTC. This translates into CASSYNPGLAIYEQYF.

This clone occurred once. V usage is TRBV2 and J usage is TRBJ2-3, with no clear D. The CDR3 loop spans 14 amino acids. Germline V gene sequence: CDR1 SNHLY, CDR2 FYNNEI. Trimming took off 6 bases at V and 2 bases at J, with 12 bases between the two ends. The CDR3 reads CASRLRVVTDTQYF. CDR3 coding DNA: TGTGCCAGCAGACTTAGGGTTGTCACAGATACGCAGTATTTT.

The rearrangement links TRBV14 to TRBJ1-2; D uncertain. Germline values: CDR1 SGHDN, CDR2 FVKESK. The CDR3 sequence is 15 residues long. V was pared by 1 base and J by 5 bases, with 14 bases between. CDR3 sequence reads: CASSQVADGYYGYTF. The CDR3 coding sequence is TGTGCCAGCAGCCAAGTCGCCGACGGATATTATGGCTACACCTTC.

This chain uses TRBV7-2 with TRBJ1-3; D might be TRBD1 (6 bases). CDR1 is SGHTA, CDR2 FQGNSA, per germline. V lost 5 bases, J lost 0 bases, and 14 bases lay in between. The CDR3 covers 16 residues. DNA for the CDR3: TGTGCCAGCAGCGGATTGGACAGATACTCTGGAAACACCATATATTTT. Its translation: CASSGLDRYSGNTIYF.

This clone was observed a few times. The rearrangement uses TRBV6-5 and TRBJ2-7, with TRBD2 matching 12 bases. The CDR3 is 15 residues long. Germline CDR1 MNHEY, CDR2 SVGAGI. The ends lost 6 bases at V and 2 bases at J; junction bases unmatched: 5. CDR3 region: CASRRTSGTTYEQYF. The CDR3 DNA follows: TGTGCCAGCAGAAGGACTAGCGGGACTACCTACGAGCAGTACTTC.

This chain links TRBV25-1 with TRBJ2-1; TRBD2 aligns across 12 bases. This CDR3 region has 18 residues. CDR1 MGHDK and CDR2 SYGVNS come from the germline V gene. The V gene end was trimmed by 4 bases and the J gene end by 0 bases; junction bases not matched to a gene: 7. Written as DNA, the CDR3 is TGTGCCAGCAGTGGGAGACTAGCGGGAGTCAACTCCTACAATGAGCAGTTCTTC. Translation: CASSGRLAGVNSYNEQFF.

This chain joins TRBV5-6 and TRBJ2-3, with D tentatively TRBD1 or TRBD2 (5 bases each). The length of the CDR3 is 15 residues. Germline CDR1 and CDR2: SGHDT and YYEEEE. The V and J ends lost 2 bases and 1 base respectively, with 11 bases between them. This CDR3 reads CASSLGTLGTDTQYF. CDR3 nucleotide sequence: TGTGCCAGCAGCTTAGGGACCCTGGGCACAGATACGCAGTATTTT.

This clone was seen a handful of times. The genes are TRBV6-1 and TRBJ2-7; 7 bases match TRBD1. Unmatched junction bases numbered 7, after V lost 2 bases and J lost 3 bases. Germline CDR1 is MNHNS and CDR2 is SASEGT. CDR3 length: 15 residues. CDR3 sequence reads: CASSEQWQGVYEQYF. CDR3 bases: TGTGCCAGCAGTGAACAATGGCAGGGGGTCTACGAGCAGTACTTC.

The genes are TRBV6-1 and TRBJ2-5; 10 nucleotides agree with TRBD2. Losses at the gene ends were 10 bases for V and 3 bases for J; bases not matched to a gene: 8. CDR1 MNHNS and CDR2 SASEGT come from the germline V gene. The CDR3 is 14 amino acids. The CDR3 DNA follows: TGTGCCACCGAGCCTGGACTAGCGGAAGAGACCCAGTACTTC. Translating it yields CATEPGLAEETQYF.

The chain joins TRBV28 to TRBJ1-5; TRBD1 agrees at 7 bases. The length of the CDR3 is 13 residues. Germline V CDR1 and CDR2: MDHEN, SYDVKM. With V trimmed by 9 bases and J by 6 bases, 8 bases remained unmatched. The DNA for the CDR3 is TGTGCCAGTAAGACAGGGAACAGTCAGCCCCAGCATTTT. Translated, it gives CASKTGNSQPQHF.

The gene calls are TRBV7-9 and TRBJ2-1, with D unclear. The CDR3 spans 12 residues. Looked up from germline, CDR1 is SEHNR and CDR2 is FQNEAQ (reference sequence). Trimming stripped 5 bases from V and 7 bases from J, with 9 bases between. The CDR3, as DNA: TGTGCCAGCAGCCCAGGCAGGAATGAGCAGTTCTTC. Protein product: CASSPGRNEQFF. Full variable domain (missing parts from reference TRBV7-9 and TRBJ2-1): DTGVSQNPRHKITKRGQNVTFRCDPISEHNRLYWYRQTLGQGPEFLTYFQNEAQLEKSRLLSDRFSAERPKGSFSTLEIQRTEQGDSAMYLCASSPGRNEQFFGPGTRLTVL.

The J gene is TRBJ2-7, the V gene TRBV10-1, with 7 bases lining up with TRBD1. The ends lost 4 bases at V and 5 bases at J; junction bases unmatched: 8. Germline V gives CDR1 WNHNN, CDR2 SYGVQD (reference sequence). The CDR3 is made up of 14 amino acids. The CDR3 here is CASSGNRDSHEQYF. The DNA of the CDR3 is TGCGCCAGCAGTGGGAACCGGGACAGCCACGAGCAGTACTTC.

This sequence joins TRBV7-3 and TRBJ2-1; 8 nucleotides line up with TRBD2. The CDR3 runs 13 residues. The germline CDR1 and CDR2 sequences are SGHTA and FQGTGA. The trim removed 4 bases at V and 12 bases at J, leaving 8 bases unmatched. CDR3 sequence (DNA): TGTGCCAGCAGCTGGGGAGCGGGAGAAGGGCAGTTCTTC. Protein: CASSWGAGEGQFF. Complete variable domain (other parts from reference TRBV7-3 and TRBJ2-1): GAGVSQTPSNKVTEKGKYVELRCDPISGHTALYWYRQSLGQGPEFLIYFQGTGAADDSGLPNDRFFAVRPEGSVSTLKIQRTERGDSAVYLCASSWGAGEGQFFGPGTRLTVL.

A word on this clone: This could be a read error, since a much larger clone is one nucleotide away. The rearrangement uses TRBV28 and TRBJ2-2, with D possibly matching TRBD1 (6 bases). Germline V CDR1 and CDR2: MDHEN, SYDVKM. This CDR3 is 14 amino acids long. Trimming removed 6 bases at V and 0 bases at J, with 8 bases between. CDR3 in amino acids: CASRRTANTGELFF. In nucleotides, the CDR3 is TGTGCCAGCAGGCGGACAGCGAACACCGGGGAGCTGTTTTTT.

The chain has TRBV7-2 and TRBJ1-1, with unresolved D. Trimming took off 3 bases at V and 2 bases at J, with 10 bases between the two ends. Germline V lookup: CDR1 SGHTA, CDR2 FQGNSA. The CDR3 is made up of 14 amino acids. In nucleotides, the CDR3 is TGTGCCAGCAGCTTGAGGGAAGCTAACACTGAAGCTTTCTTT. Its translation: CASSLREANTEAFF.

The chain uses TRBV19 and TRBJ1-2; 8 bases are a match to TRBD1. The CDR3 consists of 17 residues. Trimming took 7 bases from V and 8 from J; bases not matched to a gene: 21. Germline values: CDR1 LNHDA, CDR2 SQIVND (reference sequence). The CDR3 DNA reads TGTGCCAGTAACAAACCGGGACAGGCAAGTTTGTCACGCGGCTACACCTTC. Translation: CASNKPGQASLSRGYTF.

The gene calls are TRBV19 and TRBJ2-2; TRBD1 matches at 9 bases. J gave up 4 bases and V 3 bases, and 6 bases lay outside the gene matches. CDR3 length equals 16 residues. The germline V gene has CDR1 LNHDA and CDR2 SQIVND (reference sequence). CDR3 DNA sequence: TGTGCCAGTAGTATTCGCGGACAGGGGTCCACCGGGGAGCTGTTTTTT. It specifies CASSIRGQGSTGELFF.

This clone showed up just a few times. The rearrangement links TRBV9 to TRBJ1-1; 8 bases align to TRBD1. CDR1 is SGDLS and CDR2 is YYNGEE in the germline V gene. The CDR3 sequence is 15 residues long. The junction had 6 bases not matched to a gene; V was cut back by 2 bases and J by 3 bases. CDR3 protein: CASSVTQGADTEAFF. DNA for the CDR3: TGTGCCAGCAGCGTCACGCAGGGGGCGGACACTGAAGCTTTCTTT.

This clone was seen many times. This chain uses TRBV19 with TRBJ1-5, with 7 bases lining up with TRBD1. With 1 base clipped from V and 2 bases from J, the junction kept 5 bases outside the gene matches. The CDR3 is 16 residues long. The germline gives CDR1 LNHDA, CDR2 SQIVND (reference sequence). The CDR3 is CASSIGQGDGNQPQHF. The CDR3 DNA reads TGTGCCAGTAGTATAGGACAGGGCGATGGCAATCAGCCCCAGCATTTT.

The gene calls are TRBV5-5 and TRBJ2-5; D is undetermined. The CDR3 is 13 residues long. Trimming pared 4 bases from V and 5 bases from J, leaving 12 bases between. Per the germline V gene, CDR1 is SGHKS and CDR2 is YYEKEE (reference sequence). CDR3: CASSPPGLETQYF. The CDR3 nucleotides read TGTGCCAGCAGCCCCCCCGGGCTGGAGACCCAGTACTTC.

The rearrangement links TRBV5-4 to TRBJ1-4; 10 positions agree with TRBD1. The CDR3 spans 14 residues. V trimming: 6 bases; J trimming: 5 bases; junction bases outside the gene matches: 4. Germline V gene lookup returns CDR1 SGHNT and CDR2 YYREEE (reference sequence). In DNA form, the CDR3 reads TGTGCCAGCACACAGGACAGGGGGAATGAAAAACTGTTTTTT. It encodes CASTQDRGNEKLFF.

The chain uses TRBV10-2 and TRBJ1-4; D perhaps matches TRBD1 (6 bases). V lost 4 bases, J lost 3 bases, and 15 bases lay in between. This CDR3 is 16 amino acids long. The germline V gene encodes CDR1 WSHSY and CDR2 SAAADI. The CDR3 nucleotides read TGCGCCAGCAGTGGAGGGGGAGGGGCGGCTAATGAAAAACTGTTTTTT. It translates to CASSGGGGAANEKLFF.

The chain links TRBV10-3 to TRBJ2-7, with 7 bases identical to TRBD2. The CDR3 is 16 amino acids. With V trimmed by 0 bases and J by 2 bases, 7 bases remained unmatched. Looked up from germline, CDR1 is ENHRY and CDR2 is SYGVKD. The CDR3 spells CAISESIAGGAYEQYF. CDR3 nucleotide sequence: TGTGCCATCAGTGAGTCGATAGCGGGCGGGGCCTACGAGCAGTACTTC.

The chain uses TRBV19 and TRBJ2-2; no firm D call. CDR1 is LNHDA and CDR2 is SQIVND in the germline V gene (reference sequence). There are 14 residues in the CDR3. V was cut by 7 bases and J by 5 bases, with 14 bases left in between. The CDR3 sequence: CASNEALLTGELFF. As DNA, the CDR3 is TGTGCCAGTAATGAGGCTTTGTTGACCGGGGAGCTGTTTTTT. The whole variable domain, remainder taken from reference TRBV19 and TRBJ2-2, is DGGITQSPKYLFRKEGQNVTLSCEQNLNHDAMYWYRQDPGQGLRLIYYSQIVNDFQKGDIAEGYSVSREKKESFPLTVTSAQKNPTAFYLCASNEALLTGELFFGEGSRLTVL.

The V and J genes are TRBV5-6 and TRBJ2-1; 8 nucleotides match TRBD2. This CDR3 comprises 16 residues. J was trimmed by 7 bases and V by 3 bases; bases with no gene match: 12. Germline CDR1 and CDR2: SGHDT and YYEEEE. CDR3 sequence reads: CASSWTMGLETNEQFF. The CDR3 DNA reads TGTGCCAGCAGCTGGACTATGGGACTAGAAACTAATGAGCAGTTCTTC.